This TCR beta chain was sequenced in a study of control samples from healthy donors and cancer patients. Germline V gives CDR1 GTSNPN, CDR2 SVGIG (reference sequence). The CDR3 consists of 13 residues. The V gene lost 3 bases and the J gene lost 10 bases, with 16 bases spanning the gap. The assay was immunoSEQ multiplex PCR, and TCRdb's table has in-frame clones only and misses some. The table records fewer than 200,000 clones, 90% to 95% of them present only once. Sequences were obtained from blood. V and J are TRBV30 and TRBJ2-1; D call uncertain. The sequence was collected from a man younger than 35 in good health. The CDR3 DNA reads TGTGCCTGGAGGATTCTGAGTTCCTACGAGCAGTTCTTC. Translated: CAWRILSSYEQFF.